Following are 10 T cell receptor beta chains from one sample sequenced in a study of blood T cell repertoires in COVID-19. Only in-frame clones appear in the TCRdb table, and some are missing; sequencing was by immunoSEQ multiplex PCR. The sample includes about 43,000 clones, about nine tenths of them seen just once. Sequencing used peripheral blood. Receptors originate from an elderly woman with active COVID-19.

The chain recombines TRBV29-1 with TRBJ1-2; 9 bases align to TRBD1. This CDR3 is built from 13 residues. The J segment lost 5 bases and the V segment lost 6 bases, leaving 7 bases of the junction unmatched. The germline gives CDR1 SQVTM, CDR2 ANQGSEA. The CDR3 DNA sequence: TGCAGCGTCCTGACAGGGGGAGTTTATGGCTACACCTTC. Its protein is CSVLTGGVYGYTF.

The rearrangement joins TRBV24-1 to TRBJ2-1; 8 positions match TRBD2. V gave up 6 bases and J gave up 1 base; unmatched junction bases: 7. The CDR3 contains 16 residues. Germline CDR1 and CDR2: KGHDR and SFDVKD. CDR3 nucleotide sequence: TGTGCCACCAGTACAAAACGGGGGGGATCCTACAATGAGCAGTTCTTC. This encodes CATSTKRGGSYNEQFF.

V and J are TRBV7-2 and TRBJ2-2; 7 bases line up with TRBD1. After removal of 5 bases from V and 4 bases from J, the junction contained 4 bases not matched to a gene. The CDR3 contains 14 residues. Per germline, CDR1 SGHTA and CDR2 FQGNSA. DNA for the CDR3: TGTGCCAGCAGCACGGGACAGAGCACCGGGGAGCTGTTTTTT. Translation: CASSTGQSTGELFF. The entire variable domain, with the rest obtained from reference TRBV7-2 and TRBJ2-2, is as follows: GAGVSQSPSNKVTEKGKDVELRCDPISGHTALYWYRQSLGQGLEFLIYFQGNSAPDKSGLPSDRFSAERTGGSVSTLTIQRTQQEDSAVYLCASSTGQSTGELFFGEGSRLTVL.

The chain recombines TRBV5-6 with TRBJ2-1, with D possibly matching TRBD1 (6 bases). Germline assignment: CDR1 SGHDT and CDR2 YYEEEE. The CDR3 covers 18 residues. Trimming took 2 bases from V and 6 from J, leaving 24 bases between them. In nucleotides, the CDR3 is TGTGCCAGCAGCTTCACCTCAGGTGGACAGCTAGGCATCAATGAGCAGTTCTTC. Residues: CASSFTSGGQLGINEQFF.

CDR3 bases: TGTGCCAGCGTGGAGGGGGCGCGCGACAATGAGCAGTTCTTC. This translates into CASVEGARDNEQFF. J is TRBJ2-1 and V is TRBV6-5; D might be TRBD1 (7 bases). The germline V and J ends were trimmed by 8 bases and 5 bases, with 16 bases remaining between them. The CDR3 spans 14 residues. Germline CDR1 is MNHEY and CDR2 is SVGAGI.

This clone is a singleton in its sample. V gene TRBV5-4 combines with J gene TRBJ1-1; D is ambiguous. V lost 2 bases and J lost 4, with 12 bases in between. Germline values: CDR1 SGHNT, CDR2 YYREEE (reference sequence). This CDR3 contains 14 residues. The CDR3 region has the DNA TGTGCCAGCAGCTTCGGAGGTCGGAGCACTGAAGCTTTCTTT. Protein sequence: CASSFGGRSTEAFF.

The chain combines TRBV28 with TRBJ1-4, with a weak D call TRBD1 (6 bases). V gave up 3 bases and J gave up 6 bases, with 17 bases separating them. Germline CDR1 reads MDHEN; CDR2 reads SYDVKM. The CDR3 length is 16 residues. The CDR3 DNA follows: TGTGCCAGCAGTTTCCCCAACGACAGGTTCTATGAAAAACTGTTTTTT. Translation gives CASSFPNDRFYEKLFF.

This sequence joins TRBV21-1 and TRBJ2-1; whether TRBD2, the table's D call, matches the DNA was not checked. TRBV21-1 constitutes a pseudogene. This CDR3 has 17 residues. The CDR3, as DNA: TGTGCCAGCAAGGCCAGGCCCCTAAAAGCGGTCTACAATGAGCAGTTCTTC. As protein: CASKARPLKAVYNEQFF.

The V gene is TRBV28, the J gene TRBJ1-5; 11 bases match TRBD1. Per the germline V gene, CDR1 is MDHEN and CDR2 is SYDVKM. Trimming cost V 4 bases and J 2 bases; bases outside gene matches: 13. The CDR3 extends over 19 amino acids. CDR3 coding DNA: TGTGCCAGCAGTTCCCGCCATCCGGGACAGGGGGTTCGCAATCAGCCCCAGCATTTT. This gives the protein CASSSRHPGQGVRNQPQHF.

This clone turned up a few times. The chain employs TRBV6-2 or TRBV6-3 and TRBJ2-7; the D gene is possibly TRBD2 (6 bases). V lost 7 bases to trimming and J lost 5 bases, with 18 bases between them. The CDR3 runs 14 residues. Germline CDR1 and CDR2: MNHEY and SVGEGT. The CDR3 sequence is CASNPRLGGDEQYF. The DNA of the CDR3 is TGTGCCAGCAACCCCAGGCTCGGGGGAGACGAGCAGTACTTC.